Each of the 13 T cell receptor beta chains below was sequenced from the same sample in a study of spatial heterogeneity in lung cancer (dated by TCRdb to the late 2010s). In the paper's terms, the time point label means: sample taken at primary tumor resection. TCR sequencing used whole RNA extracted from tumor and nontumor lung tissue, or from cryopreserved PBMC samples, without cell sorting. The method was 5' RACE. Sequenced using a NextSeq 500. TCRdb reworked the public reads: Q25 trimming with fastp, MiXCR clone assembly, productive beta chains retained. Every CDR3 protein is listed once, alongside the most common genes and DNA of its rows. Recorded for this sample are 90,000 to 95,000 distinct CDR3 sequences; roughly 12% of them occurred a single time. Clones ranked in the top ten supply 35% to 50% of the sample. Sequencing was performed on PBMCs, taken at surgery. All receptors come from a male donor with early-stage non-small cell lung cancer.

This clonotype was seen a handful of times. In DNA, the CDR3 is TGCAGTGCTAGAGATCCTTGGACTAGCGGGAGACCTGAGCAGTTCTTC. Encoded protein: CSARDPWTSGRPEQFF. The chain employs TRBV20-1 and TRBJ2-1; 13 positions match TRBD2. Per the germline V gene, CDR1 is DFQATT and CDR2 is SNEGSKA (reference sequence). V gave up 0 bases and J gave up 9 bases; unmatched junction bases: 8. The CDR3 is 16 amino acids.

The chain couples TRBV18 to TRBJ2-7, with 9 bases matching TRBD1. Germline CDR1 reads KGHSH; CDR2 reads LQKENI. The V and J ends lost 3 bases and 3 bases, in that order; junction bases with no gene match: 18. CDR3 length equals 19 residues. The CDR3 loop reads CASSPGHGLGQGNSYEQYF. The CDR3 DNA reads as TGTGCCAGCTCACCGGGCCACGGGCTGGGACAGGGTAATAGCTACGAGCAGTACTTC. The full variable domain, its missing parts supplied by reference TRBV18 and TRBJ2-7, is NAGVMQNPRHLVRRRGQEARLRCSPMKGHSHVYWYRQLPEEGLKFMVYLQKENIIDESGMPKERFSAEFPKEGPSILRIQQVVRGDSAAYFCASSPGHGLGQGNSYEQYFGPGTRLTVT.

This clonotype was counted ten times or more. The chain links TRBV9 to TRBJ2-3; 7 nucleotides agree with TRBD2. The germline V gene encodes CDR1 SGDLS and CDR2 YYNGEE. This CDR3 is 14 amino acids long. Trimming removed 7 bases from V and 4 bases from J; junction bases left unmatched: 9. The CDR3 loop is CASSGLNPSDTQYF. Written as DNA, the CDR3 is TGTGCCAGCTCGGGACTAAACCCCTCAGATACGCAGTATTTT.

There are many counts of this clonotype. The chain employs TRBV6-2 or TRBV6-3 and TRBJ1-1, with D unclear. Germline CDR1 is MNHEY and CDR2 is SVGEGT. With 3 bases removed from V and 8 bases from J, the gap between germline ends came to 7 bases. The CDR3 extends over 11 amino acids. The CDR3 here is CASSYGREAFF. CDR3 nucleotides: TGTGCCAGCAGTTATGGACGGGAAGCTTTCTTT.

The J gene is TRBJ1-2, the V gene TRBV12-3 or TRBV12-4; 9 positions match TRBD1. The CDR3 has 15 amino acids. The V and J ends lost 3 bases and 4 bases, in that order; junction bases with no gene match: 6. The CDR3 DNA reads as TGTGCCAGCAGTTTTACAGGGGGCGTCCCCTATGGCTACACCTTC. Encoded protein: CASSFTGGVPYGYTF.

Remarks on this clonotype: A junction end diverges from the germline sequence, so it may reflect a read error. The chain employs TRBV10-1 and TRBJ1-1; 9 nucleotides match TRBD1. The CDR3 is 14 amino acids. Looked up from germline, CDR1 is WNHNN and CDR2 is SYGVQD (reference sequence). The DNA of the CDR3 is TGTGCCAGCAGTGGCCCGGGACAGGGTAGAGAAGCTTTCTTT. Encoded protein: CASSGPGQGREAFF.

This clonotype was found a few times. The chain is built from TRBV29-1 and TRBJ2-3; D not resolved. Germline lookup yields CDR1 SQVTM and CDR2 ANQGSEA. The V end lost 2 bases, the J end lost 4 bases, and 10 bases lay between the germline ends. There are 13 residues in the CDR3. In DNA form, the CDR3 reads TGCAGCGTTGAAAGGTCTTGGGCAGATACGCAGTATTTT. Translated: CSVERSWADTQYF.

This chain joins TRBV9 and TRBJ2-1; 13 bases are shared with TRBD2. The V and J ends lost 1 base and 6 bases, in that order; junction bases with no gene match: 7. In germline, CDR1 is SGDLS, CDR2 YYNGEE. The CDR3 is 17 amino acids. CDR3 amino acids: CASSVTTGLAGINEQFF. In nucleotides, the CDR3 is TGTGCCAGCAGCGTAACGACGGGACTAGCGGGAATCAATGAGCAGTTCTTC. Using reference TRBV9 and TRBJ2-1 for the parts outside the CDR3, the full variable domain is DSGVTQTPKHLITATGQRVTLRCSPRSGDLSVYWYQQSLDQGLQFLIQYYNGEERAKGNILERFSAQQFPDLHSELNLSSLELGDSALYFCASSVTTGLAGINEQFFGPGTRLTVL.

V is TRBV20-1 and J is TRBJ2-3; TRBD2 aligns across 8 bases. Germline loops: CDR1 DFQATT, CDR2 SNEGSKA (reference sequence). V trimming: 5 bases; J trimming: 3 bases; junction bases outside the gene matches: 4. There are 13 residues in the CDR3. The CDR3 loop reads CSALREGTDTQYF. CDR3 in DNA: TGCAGTGCTCTTCGGGAGGGAACAGATACGCAGTATTTT.

This rearrangement joins TRBV10-3 to TRBJ2-1; the match to TRBD2 covers 8 bases. Germline V CDR1 and CDR2: ENHRY, SYGVKD. The CDR3 length is 15 residues. With 0 bases clipped from V and 6 bases from J, the junction kept 4 bases outside the gene matches. The CDR3 nucleotides are TGTGCCATCAGTGAGTCCGGGGGGGAGACCAATGAGCAGTTCTTC. Its protein is CAISESGGETNEQFF.

This clonotype was detected only a few times. J is TRBJ2-4 and V is TRBV2; 8 bases are shared with TRBD2. The V and J ends lost 6 bases and 6 bases, in that order; junction bases with no gene match: 4. The CDR3 has 13 amino acids. Germline CDR1 SNHLY, CDR2 FYNNEI. The CDR3 loop reads CASSLGLVNIQYF. DNA of the CDR3: TGTGCCAGCAGCCTGGGACTAGTAAACATTCAGTACTTC.

This clonotype came up many times. The V call is TRBV20-1, the J call TRBJ2-1; D gene uncertain. The germline gives CDR1 DFQATT, CDR2 SNEGSKA (reference sequence). V was cut by 6 bases and J by 7 bases, with 7 bases left in between. The CDR3 loop spans 10 amino acids. As DNA, the CDR3 is TGCAGTGCAGTGTGGAATGAGCAGTTCTTC. It encodes CSAVWNEQFF.

This clonotype has at least ten counts. J is TRBJ1-6 and V is TRBV6-1; D is undetermined. The CDR3 is 13 residues long. Deletions cut 0 bases from V and 7 bases from J, with 4 bases between. Germline values: CDR1 MNHNS, CDR2 SASEGT. The CDR3, as DNA: TGTGCCAGCAGTGAAGCTAGGAATTCACCCCTCCACTTT. Its protein is CASSEARNSPLHF.